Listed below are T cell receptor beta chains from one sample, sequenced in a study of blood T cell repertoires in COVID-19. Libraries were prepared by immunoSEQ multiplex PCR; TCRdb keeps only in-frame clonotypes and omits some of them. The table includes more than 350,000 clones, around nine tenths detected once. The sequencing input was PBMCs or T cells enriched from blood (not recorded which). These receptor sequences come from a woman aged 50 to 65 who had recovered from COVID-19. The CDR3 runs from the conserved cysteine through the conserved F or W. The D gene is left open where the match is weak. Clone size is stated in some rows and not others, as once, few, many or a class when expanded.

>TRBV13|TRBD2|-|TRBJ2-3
TGTGCCAGCAGCTCCCGCCTAGCGGGGGGGCCAGATACGCAGTATTTT
CASSSRLAGGPDTQYF
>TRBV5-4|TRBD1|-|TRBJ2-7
TGTGCCAGCAGCTATCCGGGACAGGGTTACGACGAGCAGTACTTC
CASSYPGQGYDEQYF
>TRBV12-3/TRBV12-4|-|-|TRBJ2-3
TGTGCCAGCAGGCGATCGGGGACAGATACGCAGTATTTT
CASRRSGTDTQYF
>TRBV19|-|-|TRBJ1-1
TGTGCCAGTAGTATCTGGGGCTCCATGAACACTGAAGCTTTCTTT
CASSIWGSMNTEAFF
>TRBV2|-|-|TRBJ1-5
TGTGCCAGCAGTGACGACTCCAATCAGCCCCAGCATTTT
CASSDDSNQPQHF
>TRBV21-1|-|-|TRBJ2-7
TGTGCCAGCAGCACGGACAGGGGCGGCCACGAGCAGTACTTC
CASSTDRGGHEQYF
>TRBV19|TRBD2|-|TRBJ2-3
TGTGCCAGTAGTGTCGCGGGGGGCACAGATACGCAGTATTTT
CASSVAGGTDTQYF
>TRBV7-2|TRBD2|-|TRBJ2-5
TGTGCCAGCAGCTTAGGGGTCCAGCGGGGGATGGTTCAAGAGACCCAGTACTTC
CASSLGVQRGMVQETQYF
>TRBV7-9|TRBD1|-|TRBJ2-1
TGTGCCAGCAGCTTGACCGGACAGGGGGCCAATGAGCAGTTCTTC
CASSLTGQGANEQFF
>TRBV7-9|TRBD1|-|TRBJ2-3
TGTGCCAGCAGGCCGACAGGGGCCCCACCATTGGAGTATTTT
CASRPTGAPPLEYF
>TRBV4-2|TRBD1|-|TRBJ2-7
TGTGCCAGCAGCCAAGAAAGTCCGGGACAGGCAGCCTACGAGCAGTACTTC
CASSQESPGQAAYEQYF
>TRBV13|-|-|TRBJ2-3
TGTGCCAGCAGCTTCCCAGGCCCAAGCACAGATACGCAGTATTTT
CASSFPGPSTDTQYF
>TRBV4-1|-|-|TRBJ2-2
TGCGCCAGCAGCCAGCCCAGGGCGGCGGGGAAGTACACCGGGGAGCTGTTTTTT
CASSQPRAAGKYTGELFF
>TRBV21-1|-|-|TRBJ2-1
TGTGCCAGCCGATTCCGACTCCTCCAAGACGAGTTCTTC
CASRFRLLQDEFF
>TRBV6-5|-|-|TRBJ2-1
TGTGCCAGCAGTATCACACGAACCATCTACAATGAGCAGTTCTTC
CASSITRTIYNEQFF
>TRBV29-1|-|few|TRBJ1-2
TGCAGCGTTGTTAGGGGCACCAATGGCTACACCTTC
CSVVRGTNGYTF
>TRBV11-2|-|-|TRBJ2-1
TGTGCCAGCAGCTTAGGTCCAGGGGAACCCTACAATGAGCAGTTCTTC
CASSLGPGEPYNEQFF
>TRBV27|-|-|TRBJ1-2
TGTGCCAGCAGATTGGGGGGGTCCTATGGCTACACCTTC
CASRLGGSYGYTF
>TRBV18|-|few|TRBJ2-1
TGTGCCAGCTCACCAACACAAACCGGGATCGTAGAGGTCTTC
CASSPTQTGIVEVF
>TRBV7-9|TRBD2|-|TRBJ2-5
TGTGCCAGCAGCCAGAGGGAGGGCAGGGAAGAGACCCAGTACTTC
CASSQREGREETQYF
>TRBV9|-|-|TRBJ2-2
TGTGCCAGCAGCCTTCTTGGGAGCACCGGGGAGCTGTTTTTT
CASSLLGSTGELFF
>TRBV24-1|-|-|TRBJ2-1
TGTGCCACCAGTGAGGTGACACCCAGCTCCTACAATGAGCAGTTCTTC
CATSEVTPSSYNEQFF
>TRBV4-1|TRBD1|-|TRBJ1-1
TGCGCCAGCAGCCAAGTGGACAGGGAAAACACTGAAGCTTTCTTT
CASSQVDRENTEAFF
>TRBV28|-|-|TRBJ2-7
TGTGCCAGCAACCTGTTCGGCGAGCAGTACTTC
CASNLFGEQYF
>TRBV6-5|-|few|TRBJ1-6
TGTGCCAGCAGGGGGCCACGGGTCAATTCACCCCTCCACTTT
CASRGPRVNSPLHF
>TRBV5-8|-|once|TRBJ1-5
TGTGCCAGCAGCCTAGGCGGGGCGCGCAATCAGCCCCAGCATTTT
CASSLGGARNQPQHF
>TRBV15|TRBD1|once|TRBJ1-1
TGTGCCACCAGCAGGCTACAGACAGGGAGGACTATTGAAGCTTTCTTT
CATSRLQTGRTIEAFF
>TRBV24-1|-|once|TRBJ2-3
TGTGCCACCAGTGATTCCCAGACAGGATACACAGATACGCAGTATTTT
CATSDSQTGYTDTQYF
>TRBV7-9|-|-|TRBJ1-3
TGTGCCAGCAGCTTACGGGACACCTCTGGAAACACCATATATTTT
CASSLRDTSGNTIYF
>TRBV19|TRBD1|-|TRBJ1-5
TGTGCCGTAGGGGGCGCCAGTCGTGGGCAGCCCCAGCATTTT
CAVGGASRGQPQHF
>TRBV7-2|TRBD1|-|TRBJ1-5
TGTGCCAGCAGCCTCGGACAGGGTGTAGGGAGCAATCAGCCCCAGCATTTT
CASSLGQGVGSNQPQHF
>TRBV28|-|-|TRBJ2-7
TGTGCCAGCAGTTTGTTACTTCAACCCTCCTACGAGCAGTACTTC
CASSLLLQPSYEQYF
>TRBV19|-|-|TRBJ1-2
TGTGCCAGTAGTAACCCCGCCGGAGGGGCGGACTATGGCTACACCTTC
CASSNPAGGADYGYTF